A single sample gave rise to the 13 T cell receptor beta chains below, sequenced in a study of blood T cell repertoires in COVID-19. Repertoires were generated with immunoSEQ multiplex PCR, while TCRdb's copy carries only in-frame clones and drops some. The sample contains approximately 200,000 clones, around nine tenths of which appear only once. The sequenced sample was peripheral blood. The receptors come from a man aged 70-80 years with active or convalescent COVID-19.

The chain recombines TRBV24-1 with TRBJ2-1; TRBD1 matches 8 bases. In germline, CDR1 is KGHDR, CDR2 SFDVKD. With V trimmed by 1 base and J by 7 bases, 5 bases remained unmatched. CDR3 size: 15 residues. CDR3 DNA: TGTGCCACCAGTGATTTAGGACAGGGTGGGAATGAGCAGTTCTTC. It yields the protein CATSDLGQGGNEQFF.

This sequence joins TRBV19 and TRBJ1-1, with D possibly TRBD1 on 6 matching bases. The V gene lost 3 bases and the J gene lost 1 base, with 6 bases spanning the gap. This CDR3 is built from 13 residues. Germline-derived CDR1 and CDR2 are LNHDA and SQIVND (reference sequence). Here the CDR3 reads CASSMTGNTEAFF. The CDR3 nucleotides are TGTGCCAGTAGTATGACAGGGAACACTGAAGCTTTCTTT.

This rearrangement joins TRBV28 to TRBJ2-3; 14 bases map to TRBD2. Per the germline V gene, CDR1 is MDHEN and CDR2 is SYDVKM. Trimming removed 4 bases from V and 2 bases from J; junction bases left unmatched: 8. There are 18 residues in the CDR3. The CDR3 sequence: CASSSPRTSGGPTDTQYF. The DNA of the CDR3 is TGTGCCAGCAGTTCACCGAGGACTAGCGGGGGGCCCACAGATACGCAGTATTTT.

The chain uses TRBV12-1 and TRBJ2-1; the table's D gene call, TRBD1, was not cross checked with the DNA. TRBV12-1 is a pseudogene locus. There are 17 residues in the CDR3. The CDR3 region is CASSLISSGLAYNEQFF. In nucleotides, the CDR3 is TGTGCCAGCAGCTTAATTAGTTCAGGTCTCGCCTACAATGAGCAGTTCTTC.

In DNA, the CDR3 is TGTGCCAGCAGTTACCGACGGAACCGGGTCCCTCAAACTTCATATAATTCACCCCTCCACTTT. Amino acids: CASSYRRNRVPQTSYNSPLHF. The rearrangement uses TRBV6-2 or TRBV6-3 and TRBJ1-6; no clear D gene. This CDR3 is built from 21 residues. The V gene lost 2 bases and the J gene lost 4 bases, with 27 bases spanning the gap. CDR1 MNHEY and CDR2 SVGEGT come from the germline V gene.

This clone has more than one count but fewer than ten. The rearrangement links TRBV4-3 to TRBJ1-5, with a possible D match to TRBD1 (6 bases). Trimming removed 0 bases at V and 5 bases at J, with 8 bases between. CDR3 length equals 14 residues. Per the germline V gene, CDR1 is LGHNA and CDR2 is YSLEER. The CDR3 nucleotides are TGCGCCAGCAGCCAAGATTCAGGGGATCAGCCCCAGCATTTT. This gives the protein CASSQDSGDQPQHF.

The CDR3: CASSLGAESNYGYTF. DNA for the CDR3: TGTGCCAGCAGTTTAGGGGCAGAGAGTAACTATGGCTACACCTTC. The chain uses TRBV27 and TRBJ1-2, with D tentatively TRBD1 (5 bases). Germline values: CDR1 MNHEY, CDR2 SMNVEV (reference sequence). The CDR3 spans 15 residues. V lost 2 bases, J lost 1 base, and 11 bases lay in between.

The chain is built from TRBV11-2 and TRBJ2-7, with 12 bases fitting TRBD2. The CDR3 is made up of 18 amino acids. V was clipped by 5 bases and J by 1 base; unmatched bases: 12. Germline values: CDR1 SGHAT, CDR2 FQNNGV. CDR3 residues: CASSPQLASGRGSYEQYF. The CDR3 DNA sequence: TGTGCCAGCAGCCCTCAGCTGGCTAGCGGGAGGGGGTCCTACGAGCAGTACTTC.

J is TRBJ2-1 and V is TRBV30; D remains ambiguous. The germline V and J ends were trimmed by 0 bases and 7 bases, with 13 bases remaining between them. Germline V gene data show CDR1 as GTSNPN and CDR2 as SVGIG (reference sequence). The CDR3 extends over 14 amino acids. The chain's CDR3 is CAWSVRSGWNEQFF. The CDR3 DNA reads TGTGCCTGGAGTGTACGATCAGGATGGAATGAGCAGTTCTTC.

The chain joins TRBV10-1 to TRBJ2-1, with D possibly being TRBD1 (5 bases). Germline V gene sequence: CDR1 WNHNN, CDR2 SYGVQD (reference sequence). V was pared by 4 bases and J by 1 base, with 17 bases between. CDR3 length equals 17 residues. The CDR3 bases are TGCGCCAGCAGTGGAGACAGCCCCACTGGTTCCTACAATGAGCAGTTCTTC. Amino acid sequence: CASSGDSPTGSYNEQFF.

V is TRBV19 and J is TRBJ1-4, with D maybe TRBD1 (6 bases). Germline V gene data show CDR1 as LNHDA and CDR2 as SQIVND (reference sequence). V was shortened by 9 bases and J by 4 bases, with 12 bases between the two germline ends. This CDR3 comprises 13 residues. This chain's CDR3 is CASWTVGNEKLFF. CDR3 DNA: TGTGCCAGCTGGACAGTGGGTAATGAAAAACTGTTTTTT.

The chain combines TRBV3-1 (or the pseudogene TRBV3-2) with TRBJ1-2; a weak D match, TRBD1 (5 bases). Germline V lookup: CDR1 LGHDT, CDR2 YNNKEL (reference sequence). This CDR3 comprises 9 residues. This chain's CDR3 is CRRGGGYTF. The CDR3, as DNA: TGTAGGAGGGGCGGTGGCTACACCTTC.

This clone has a handful of counts. The V gene is TRBV6-2 or TRBV6-3, the J gene TRBJ2-7, with D possibly TRBD1 on 5 matching bases. The V gene's germline CDR1 is MNHEY and CDR2 SVGEGT. V lost 5 bases to trimming and J lost 2 bases, with 13 bases between them. The CDR3 has 14 amino acids. CDR3 DNA sequence: TGTGCCAGCAGTCTACAGGTTTCAACCTACGAGCAGTACTTC. Its translation is CASSLQVSTYEQYF.